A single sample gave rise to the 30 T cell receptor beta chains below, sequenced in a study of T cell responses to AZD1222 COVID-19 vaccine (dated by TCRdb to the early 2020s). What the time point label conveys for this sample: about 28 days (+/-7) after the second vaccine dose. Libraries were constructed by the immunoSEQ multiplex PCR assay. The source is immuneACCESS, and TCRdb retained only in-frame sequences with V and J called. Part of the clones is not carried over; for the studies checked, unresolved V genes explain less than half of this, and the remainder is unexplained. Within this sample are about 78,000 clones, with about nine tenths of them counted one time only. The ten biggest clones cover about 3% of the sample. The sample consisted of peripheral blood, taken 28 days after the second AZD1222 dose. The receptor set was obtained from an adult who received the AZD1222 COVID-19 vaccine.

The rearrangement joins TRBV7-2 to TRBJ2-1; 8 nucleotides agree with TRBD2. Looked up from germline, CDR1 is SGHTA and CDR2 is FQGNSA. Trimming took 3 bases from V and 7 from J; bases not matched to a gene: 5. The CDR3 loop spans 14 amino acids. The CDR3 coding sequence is TGTGCCAGCAGCTTCTCACTAGCGGCAAATGAGCAGTTCTTC. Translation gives CASSFSLAANEQFF.

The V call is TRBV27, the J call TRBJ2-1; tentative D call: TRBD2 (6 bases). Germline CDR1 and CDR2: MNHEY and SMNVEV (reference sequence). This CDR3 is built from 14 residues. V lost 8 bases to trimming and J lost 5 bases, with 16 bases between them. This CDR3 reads CASGTRDSHNEQFF. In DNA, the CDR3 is TGTGCCAGCGGAACAAGGGACTCGCACAATGAGCAGTTCTTC.

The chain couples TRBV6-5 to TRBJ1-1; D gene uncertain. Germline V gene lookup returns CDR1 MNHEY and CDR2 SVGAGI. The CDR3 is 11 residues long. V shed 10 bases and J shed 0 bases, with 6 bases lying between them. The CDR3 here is CAIQLNTEAFF. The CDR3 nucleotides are TGTGCCATCCAATTGAACACTGAAGCTTTCTTT.

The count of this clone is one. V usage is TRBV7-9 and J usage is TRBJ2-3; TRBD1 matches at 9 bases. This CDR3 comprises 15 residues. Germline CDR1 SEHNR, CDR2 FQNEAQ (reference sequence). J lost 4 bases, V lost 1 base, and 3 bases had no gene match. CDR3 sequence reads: CASSLDRGRSDTQYF. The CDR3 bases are TGTGCCAGCAGCTTAGACAGGGGGCGGTCAGATACGCAGTATTTT.

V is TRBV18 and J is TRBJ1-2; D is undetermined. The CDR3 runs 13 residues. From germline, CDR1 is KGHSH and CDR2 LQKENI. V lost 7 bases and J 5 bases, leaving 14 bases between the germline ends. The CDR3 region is CASFAAGRYGYTF. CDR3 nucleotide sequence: TGTGCCAGCTTTGCCGCGGGCCGGTATGGCTACACCTTC.

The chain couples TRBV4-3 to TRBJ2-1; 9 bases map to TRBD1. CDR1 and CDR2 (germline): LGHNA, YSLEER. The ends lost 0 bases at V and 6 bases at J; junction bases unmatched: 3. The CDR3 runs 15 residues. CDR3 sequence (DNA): TGCGCCAGCAGCCAAGATCTGGACAGGGGCAATGAGCAGTTCTTC. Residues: CASSQDLDRGNEQFF.

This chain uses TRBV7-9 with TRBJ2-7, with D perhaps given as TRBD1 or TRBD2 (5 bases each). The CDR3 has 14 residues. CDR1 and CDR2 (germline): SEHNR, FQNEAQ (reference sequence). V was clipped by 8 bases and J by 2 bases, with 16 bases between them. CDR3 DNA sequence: TGTGCCAGCGACACCGGGACGGACCCCTACGAGCAGTACTTC. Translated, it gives CASDTGTDPYEQYF.

CDR3 sequence reads: CASSTQSQYVSPLHF. The CDR3 DNA sequence: TGTGCCAGCAGTACGCAATCCCAGTACGTATCACCCCTCCACTTT. This chain links TRBV27 with TRBJ1-6; no clear D gene. The CDR3 sequence is 15 residues long. Per the germline V gene, CDR1 is MNHEY and CDR2 is SMNVEV (reference sequence). The V end was cut by 5 bases, the J end by 10 bases, with 18 bases between.

In DNA, the CDR3 is TGTGCCAGCAGCACTCTATCAGCAGCGTCTGCGGGGTACAATGAGCAGTTCTTC. Amino acids: CASSTLSAASAGYNEQFF. The V gene is TRBV2, the J gene TRBJ2-1, with a possible D match to TRBD2 (6 bases). Trimming took 6 bases from V and 4 from J, leaving 25 bases between them. CDR1 and CDR2 (germline): SNHLY, FYNNEI. This CDR3 is 18 amino acids long.

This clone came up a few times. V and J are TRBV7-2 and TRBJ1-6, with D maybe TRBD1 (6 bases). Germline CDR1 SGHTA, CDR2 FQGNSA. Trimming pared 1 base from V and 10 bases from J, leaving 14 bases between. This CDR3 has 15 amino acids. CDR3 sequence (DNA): TGTGCCAGCAGCTTAGTGGGGAAGGGGGGATCACCCCTCCACTTT. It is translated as CASSLVGKGGSPLHF.

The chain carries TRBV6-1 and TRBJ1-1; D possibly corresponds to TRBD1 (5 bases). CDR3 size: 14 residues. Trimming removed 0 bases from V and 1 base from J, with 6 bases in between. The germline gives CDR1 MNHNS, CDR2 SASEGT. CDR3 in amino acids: CASSEAGENTEAFF. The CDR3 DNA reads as TGTGCCAGCAGTGAAGCGGGGGAGAACACTGAAGCTTTCTTT.

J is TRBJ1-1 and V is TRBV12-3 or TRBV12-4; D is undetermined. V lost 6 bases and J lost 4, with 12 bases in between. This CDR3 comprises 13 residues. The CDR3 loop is CASRNTMGTEAFF. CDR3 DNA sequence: TGTGCCAGCAGAAACACTATGGGCACTGAAGCTTTCTTT.

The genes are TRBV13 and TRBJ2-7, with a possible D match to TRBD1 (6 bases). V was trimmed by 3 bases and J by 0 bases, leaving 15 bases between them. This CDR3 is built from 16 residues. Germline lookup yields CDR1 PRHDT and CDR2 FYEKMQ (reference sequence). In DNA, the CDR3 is TGTGCCAGCAGCTTCACAGGGTGGGGGACCTCCTACGAGCAGTACTTC. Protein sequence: CASSFTGWGTSYEQYF.

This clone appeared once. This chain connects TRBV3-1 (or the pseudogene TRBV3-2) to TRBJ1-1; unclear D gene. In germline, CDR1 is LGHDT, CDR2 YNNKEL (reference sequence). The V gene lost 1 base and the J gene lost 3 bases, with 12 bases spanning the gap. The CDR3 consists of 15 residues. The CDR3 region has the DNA TGTGCCAGCAGCCAAGCCCGCGGATGTCACACTGAAGCTTTCTTT. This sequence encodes CASSQARGCHTEAFF.

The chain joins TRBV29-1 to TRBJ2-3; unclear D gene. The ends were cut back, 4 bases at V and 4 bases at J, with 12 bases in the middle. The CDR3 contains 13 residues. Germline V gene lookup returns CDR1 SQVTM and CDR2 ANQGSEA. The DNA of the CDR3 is TGCAGCGTTGTGGACGATAGATCAGATACGCAGTATTTT. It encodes CSVVDDRSDTQYF.

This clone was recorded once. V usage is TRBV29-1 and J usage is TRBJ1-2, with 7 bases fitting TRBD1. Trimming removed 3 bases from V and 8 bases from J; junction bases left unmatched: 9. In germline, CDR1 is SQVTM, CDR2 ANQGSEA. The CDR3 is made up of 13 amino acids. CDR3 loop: CSVDVTGSGGYTF. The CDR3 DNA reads TGCAGCGTTGACGTGACAGGGTCGGGAGGCTACACCTTC. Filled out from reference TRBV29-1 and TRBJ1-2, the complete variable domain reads SAVISQKPSRDICQRGTSLTIQCQVDSQVTMMFWYRQQPGQSLTLIATANQGSEATYESGFVIDKFPISRPNLTFSTLTVSNMSPEDSSIYLCSVDVTGSGGYTFGSGTRLTVV.

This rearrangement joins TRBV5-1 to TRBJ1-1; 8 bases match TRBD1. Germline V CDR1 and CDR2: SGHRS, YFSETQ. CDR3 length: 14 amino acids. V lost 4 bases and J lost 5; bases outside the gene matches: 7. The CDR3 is CASSPGQGGTEAFF. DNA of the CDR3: TGCGCCAGCAGCCCCGGACAGGGAGGGACTGAAGCTTTCTTT.

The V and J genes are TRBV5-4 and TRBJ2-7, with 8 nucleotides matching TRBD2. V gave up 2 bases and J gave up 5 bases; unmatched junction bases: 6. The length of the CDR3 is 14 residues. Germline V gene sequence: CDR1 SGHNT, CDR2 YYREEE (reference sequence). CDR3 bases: TGTGCCAGCAGCTTCAACAGCGGGAGTCACGAGCAGTACTTC. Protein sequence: CASSFNSGSHEQYF.

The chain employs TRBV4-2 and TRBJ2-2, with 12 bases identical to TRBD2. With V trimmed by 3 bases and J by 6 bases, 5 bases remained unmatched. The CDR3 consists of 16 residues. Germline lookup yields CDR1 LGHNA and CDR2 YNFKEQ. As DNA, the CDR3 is TGTGCCAGCAGCCACACCGGACTAGCGGGATCCGGGGAGCTGTTTTTT. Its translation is CASSHTGLAGSGELFF.

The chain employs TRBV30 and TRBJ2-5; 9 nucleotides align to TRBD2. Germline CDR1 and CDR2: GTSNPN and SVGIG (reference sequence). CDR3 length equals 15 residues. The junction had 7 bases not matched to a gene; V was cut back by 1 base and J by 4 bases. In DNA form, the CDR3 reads TGTGCCTGGAGTGGCGGGGGGGCGGCAGGAGAGACCCAGTACTTC. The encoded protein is CAWSGGGAAGETQYF.

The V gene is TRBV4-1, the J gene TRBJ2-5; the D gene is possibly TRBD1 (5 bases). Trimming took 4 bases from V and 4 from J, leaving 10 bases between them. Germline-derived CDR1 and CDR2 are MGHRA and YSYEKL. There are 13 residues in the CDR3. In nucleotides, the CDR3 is TGCGCCAGCAGCCGGGGCCCTTTAGAGACCCAGTACTTC. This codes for CASSRGPLETQYF.

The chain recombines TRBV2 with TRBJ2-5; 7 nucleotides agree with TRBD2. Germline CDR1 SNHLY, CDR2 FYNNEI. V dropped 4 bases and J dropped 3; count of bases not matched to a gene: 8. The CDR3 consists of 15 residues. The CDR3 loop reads CASSVSTSHKETQYF. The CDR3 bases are TGTGCCAGCAGTGTATCGACTAGCCATAAAGAGACCCAGTACTTC.

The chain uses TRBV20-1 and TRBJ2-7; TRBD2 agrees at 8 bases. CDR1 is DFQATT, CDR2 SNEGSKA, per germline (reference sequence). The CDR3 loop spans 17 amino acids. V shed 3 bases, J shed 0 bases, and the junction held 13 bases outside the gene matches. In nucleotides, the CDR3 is TGCAGTGCTAGTCAAAGCGCCCCGGGGGGGAGCTCCTACGAGCAGTACTTC. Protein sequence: CSASQSAPGGSSYEQYF.

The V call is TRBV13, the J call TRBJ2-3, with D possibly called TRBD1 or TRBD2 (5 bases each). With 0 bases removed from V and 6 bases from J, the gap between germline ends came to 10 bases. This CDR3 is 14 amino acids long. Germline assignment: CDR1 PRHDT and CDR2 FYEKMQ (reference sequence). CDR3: CASSLGGTKDTQYF. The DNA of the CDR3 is TGTGCCAGCAGCTTAGGAGGGACGAAGGATACGCAGTATTTT.

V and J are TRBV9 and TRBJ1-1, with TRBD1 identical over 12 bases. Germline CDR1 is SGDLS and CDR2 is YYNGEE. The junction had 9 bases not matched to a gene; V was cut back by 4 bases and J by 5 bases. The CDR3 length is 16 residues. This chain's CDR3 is CASSNAGTGGKTEAFF. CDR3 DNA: TGTGCCAGCAGCAACGCCGGGACAGGGGGCAAGACTGAAGCTTTCTTT.

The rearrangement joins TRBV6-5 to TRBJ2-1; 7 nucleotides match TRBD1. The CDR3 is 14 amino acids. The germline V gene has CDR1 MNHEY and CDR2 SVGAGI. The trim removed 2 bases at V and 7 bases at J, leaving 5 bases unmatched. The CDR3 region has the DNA TGTGCCAGCAGTTACAGGACAGGCCCTAATGAGCAGTTCTTC. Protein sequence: CASSYRTGPNEQFF.

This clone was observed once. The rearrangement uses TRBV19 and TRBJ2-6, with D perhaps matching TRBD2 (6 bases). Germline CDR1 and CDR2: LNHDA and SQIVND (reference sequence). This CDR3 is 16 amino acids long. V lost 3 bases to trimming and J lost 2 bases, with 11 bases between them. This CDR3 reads CASSIGGGAGANVLTF. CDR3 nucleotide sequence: TGTGCCAGTAGTATTGGTGGAGGGGCTGGGGCCAACGTCCTGACTTTC.

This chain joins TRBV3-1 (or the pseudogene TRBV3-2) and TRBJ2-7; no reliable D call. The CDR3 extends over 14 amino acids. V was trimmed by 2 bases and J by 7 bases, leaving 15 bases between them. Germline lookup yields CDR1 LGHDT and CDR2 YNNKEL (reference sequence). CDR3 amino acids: CASSQSHGSWEQYF. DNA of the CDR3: TGTGCCAGCAGCCAATCTCACGGCTCTTGGGAGCAGTACTTC.

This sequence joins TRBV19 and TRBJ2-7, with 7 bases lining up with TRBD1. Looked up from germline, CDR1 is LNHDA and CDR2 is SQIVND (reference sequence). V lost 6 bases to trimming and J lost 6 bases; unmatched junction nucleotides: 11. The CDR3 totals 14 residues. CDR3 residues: CASRMRTGRSEQYF. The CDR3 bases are TGTGCCAGTAGGATGAGGACAGGTCGTTCCGAGCAGTACTTC.

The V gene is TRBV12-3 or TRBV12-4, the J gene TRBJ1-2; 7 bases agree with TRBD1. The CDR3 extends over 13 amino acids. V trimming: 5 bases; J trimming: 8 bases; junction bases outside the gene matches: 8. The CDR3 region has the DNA TGTGCCAGCAGTGCAAGGGGGCTAGGGGGCTACACCTTC. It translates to CASSARGLGGYTF.